This T cell receptor (beta chain) originates from a study of T cell responses to AZD1222 COVID-19 vaccine. This clone was detected a few times. Its antigen remains unknown. Data came from immunoSEQ multiplex PCR; TCRdb stores just in-frame clones and leaves some out. Of some 87,000 clones listed, approximately 90% are singletons. The study's findings and limits: Only a handful of AZD1222 recipients, six or seven in all, had baseline seropositivity.

V was clipped by 6 bases and J by 7 bases; unmatched bases: 4. The germline V gene has CDR1 SNHLY and CDR2 FYNNEI. The CDR3 is 12 amino acids. This specimen consisted of peripheral blood, obtained on day 0 of AZD1222 vaccination. The sequence derives from an adult in good health. The gene calls are TRBV2 and TRBJ1-1, with 8 bases lining up with TRBD1. The CDR3 loop reads CASRRQGNEAFF. The DNA for the CDR3 is TGTGCCAGCAGAAGACAGGGGAATGAAGCTTTCTTT.